This T cell receptor (beta chain) was captured in a study of Graves' ophthalmopathy and Graves' hyperthyroidism. Findings and caveats of the study: The model flagged ophthalmopathy progression at 55% to 71% sensitivity and 72% to 85% specificity. The authors also found most expanded thyroid clonotypes above 0.001 frequency in blood.

The authors amplified TCR beta CDR3 regions from RNA transcripts. First-round RT-PCR relied on HTBI primers, and a second-round multiplex PCR came next. One entry per CDR3 protein, called by TCRdb with MiXCR from the multiplex PCR reads. Here the sample spans 600,000 to 950,000 distinct CDR3 sequences, approximately 40% being singletons. V shed 5 bases and J 5 bases; nucleotides not matched to a gene: 11. Germline V gene data show CDR1 as SNHLY and CDR2 as FYNNEI. The CDR3 totals 17 residues. In regard to this clonotype: Its antigen is unknown.

The V and J genes are TRBV2 and TRBJ2-7; 14 nucleotides align to TRBD2. The receptor was derived from an adult man with Graves' ophthalmopathy. The sample was peripheral blood. The CDR3, as DNA: TGTGCCAGCAGTCTAAGACTAGCGGGAGGGATTAGGGACGAGCAGTACTTC. This gives the protein CASSLRLAGGIRDEQYF.